Listed here are 28 T cell receptor beta chains from one sample, sequenced in a study of identical twins. TCRdb fed the 5' RACE reads into MiXCR, producing one record per CDR3 protein. Here the sample spans 640,000 or so distinct CDR3 sequences, roughly 6.2% being singletons. The sequencing sample was made of naive T cells sorted from blood. The source of these receptors is a man between 18 and 29 years old in good health.

The sample holds many counts of this clonotype. This chain links TRBV20-1 with TRBJ2-7, with D possibly matching TRBD2 (5 bases). The germline CDR1 and CDR2 sequences are DFQATT and SNEGSKA (reference sequence). Trimming cost V 0 bases and J 2 bases, with 17 bases left between them. The CDR3 has 16 residues. Here the CDR3 DNA reads TGCAGTGCTAGAGATTCGGGAAGGACTCCCACCTACGAGCAGTACTTC. This encodes CSARDSGRTPTYEQYF.

This clonotype was counted only a few times. The chain employs TRBV29-1 and TRBJ1-2; 7 bases are shared with TRBD1. The CDR3 consists of 15 residues. The ends lost 4 bases at V and 2 bases at J; junction bases unmatched: 10. From germline, CDR1 is SQVTM and CDR2 ANQGSEA. Here the CDR3 reads CSVVKGAQGNYGYTF. In nucleotides, the CDR3 is TGCAGCGTTGTGAAGGGGGCGCAAGGGAACTATGGCTACACCTTC.

Points on this clonotype: This may be a read error, as it is one base from a much larger clone. The chain has TRBV20-1 and TRBJ2-7; D remains ambiguous. Germline V CDR1 and CDR2: DFQATT, SNEGSKA (reference sequence). This CDR3 is 11 amino acids long. Trimming removed 3 bases at V and 3 bases at J, with 6 bases between. CDR3 nucleotide sequence: TGCAGTGCTAGGTGGGACTACGAGCAGTACTTC. Its protein product is CSARWDYEQYF.

This clonotype came up a few times. J is TRBJ2-7 and V is TRBV5-1; 10 positions agree with TRBD1. This CDR3 is built from 15 residues. Per germline, CDR1 SGHRS and CDR2 YFSETQ. Germline trimming cut 4 bases from V and 1 base from J; bases unmatched to any gene: 5. The CDR3 nucleotides are TGCGCCAGCAGCCTCCGGGACAGGGGATCCTACGAGCAGTACTTC. It yields the protein CASSLRDRGSYEQYF.

The gene calls are TRBV7-9 and TRBJ2-1; the D is unclear. Trimming pared 3 bases from V and 8 bases from J, leaving 17 bases between. From germline, CDR1 is SEHNR and CDR2 FQNEAQ (reference sequence). The CDR3 sequence is 15 residues long. CDR3 protein: CASSFIASWEDEQFF. DNA for the CDR3: TGTGCCAGCAGCTTCATTGCCTCGTGGGAAGATGAGCAGTTCTTC.

The sample holds many counts of this clonotype. Being one base from a much bigger clone, this may be a read error. The V and J genes are TRBV27 and TRBJ2-7, with no clear D. This CDR3 contains 11 residues. The germline V gene encodes CDR1 MNHEY and CDR2 SMNVEV (reference sequence). V was pared by 8 bases and J by 0 bases, with 5 bases between. CDR3 amino acids: CASWGSYEQYF. CDR3 bases: TGTGCCAGCTGGGGCTCCTACGAGCAGTACTTC.

This clonotype was seen many times. This chain connects TRBV5-5 to TRBJ1-5; D is unresolved. Germline CDR1 SGHKS, CDR2 YYEKEE (reference sequence). Trimming stripped 5 bases from V and 2 bases from J, with 11 bases between. CDR3 length: 14 residues. DNA for the CDR3: TGTGCCAGCAGGTTACAAGTAGGCAATCAGCCCCAGCATTTT. The encoded protein is CASRLQVGNQPQHF.

The CDR3 DNA sequence: TGCGCCAGCAGCTTGAACTCTCGACCGCGCGGGGCCAACGTCCTGACTTTC. The encoded protein is CASSLNSRPRGANVLTF. The chain uses TRBV5-1 and TRBJ2-6; D gene uncertain. The CDR3 runs 17 residues. Trimming took off 1 base at V and 4 bases at J, with 15 bases between the two ends. Germline V gives CDR1 SGHRS, CDR2 YFSETQ.

There are a few counts of this clonotype. The chain uses TRBV6-2 or TRBV6-3 and TRBJ2-7, with TRBD2 as a possible D gene (5 bases). The V gene's germline CDR1 is MNHEY and CDR2 SVGEGT. The germline V and J ends were trimmed by 8 bases and 3 bases, with 11 bases remaining between them. The CDR3 extends over 12 amino acids. CDR3: CASGGHGYEQYF. CDR3 sequence (DNA): TGTGCCAGCGGAGGCCATGGCTACGAGCAGTACTTC.

This clonotype appeared many times. This chain joins TRBV24-1 and TRBJ2-1, with TRBD1 as a possible D gene (5 bases). CDR1 and CDR2 from the germline V gene are KGHDR and SFDVKD. Trimming left V 6 bases short and J 1 base short, with 9 bases between. The length of the CDR3 is 14 residues. CDR3 loop: CATSRQGSYNEQFF. Written as DNA, the CDR3 is TGTGCCACCAGTCGTCAGGGATCCTACAATGAGCAGTTCTTC.

This clonotype has only a few counts. This sequence joins TRBV27 and TRBJ2-5; TRBD2 matches 8 bases. There are 15 residues in the CDR3. Germline lookup yields CDR1 MNHEY and CDR2 SMNVEV (reference sequence). Unmatched junction bases numbered 7, after V lost 2 bases and J lost 5 bases. The CDR3 loop reads CASSLELAALETQYF. CDR3 in DNA: TGTGCCAGCAGTTTAGAACTAGCGGCGCTGGAGACCCAGTACTTC.

In its sample, this clonotype was seen many times. The chain recombines TRBV5-1 with TRBJ1-2; D uncertain. The V and J ends lost 5 bases and 5 bases respectively, with 16 bases between them. The germline V gene has CDR1 SGHRS and CDR2 YFSETQ. This CDR3 region has 14 residues. The CDR3: CASSDSILPYGYTF. CDR3 in DNA: TGCGCCAGCAGTGACTCTATCTTACCTTATGGCTACACCTTC.

Ten or more counts support this clonotype. V is TRBV20-1 and J is TRBJ2-3; TRBD1 matches at 7 bases. This CDR3 comprises 14 residues. Germline V gives CDR1 DFQATT, CDR2 SNEGSKA (reference sequence). The ends lost 0 bases at V and 3 bases at J; junction bases unmatched: 3. Here the CDR3 DNA reads TGCAGTGCTAGAGACCCGACAGGGACAGATACGCAGTATTTT. Translation gives CSARDPTGTDTQYF.

A few counts support this clonotype. This chain links TRBV18 with TRBJ2-2; D is perhaps TRBD2 (6 bases). Trimming pared 4 bases from V and 0 bases from J, leaving 9 bases between. The CDR3 has 15 residues. CDR1 KGHSH and CDR2 LQKENI come from the germline V gene. CDR3 residues: CASSRRDSNTGELFF. The CDR3 DNA sequence: TGTGCCAGCTCACGGAGGGACTCGAACACCGGGGAGCTGTTTTTT. Variable domain in full (rest from reference TRBV18 and TRBJ2-2): NAGVMQNPRHLVRRRGQEARLRCSPMKGHSHVYWYRQLPEEGLKFMVYLQKENIIDESGMPKERFSAEFPKEGPSILRIQQVVRGDSAAYFCASSRRDSNTGELFFGEGSRLTVL.

A few counts support this clonotype. This chain uses TRBV11-2 with TRBJ2-5; D might be TRBD1 or TRBD2, each matching 5 bases. The V and J ends lost 2 bases and 5 bases respectively, with 27 bases between them. CDR1 and CDR2 (germline): SGHAT, FQNNGV. The CDR3 extends over 19 amino acids. CDR3 bases: TGTGCCAGCAGCTTACGTGGGGGAAGGGGAACCCACTGGTGGGAGACCCAGTACTTC. Encoded protein: CASSLRGGRGTHWWETQYF.

This clonotype was observed at least ten times. This rearrangement joins TRBV12-3 or TRBV12-4 to TRBJ2-1, with 12 bases matching TRBD2. The V and J ends lost 5 bases and 4 bases, in that order; junction bases with no gene match: 3. The CDR3 consists of 15 residues. CDR3 in amino acids: CASSVTSGSYNEQFF. Written as DNA, the CDR3 is TGTGCCAGCAGTGTGACTAGCGGGAGTTACAATGAGCAGTTCTTC.

With regard to this clonotype: Being one base from a much bigger clone, this may be a read error. The CDR3 DNA reads TGTGTCAGCAGCCGGGACAGGGTCACCGGGGAGCTGTTTTTT. It codes for CVSSRDRVTGELFF. The V and J genes are TRBV7-2 and TRBJ2-2; 9 bases are a match to TRBD1. The CDR3 has 14 amino acids. Germline CDR1 SGHTA, CDR2 FQGNSA.

This clonotype was found many times. The chain carries TRBV12-3 or TRBV12-4 and TRBJ2-7, with no clear D. Trimming pared 4 bases from V and 2 bases from J, leaving 12 bases between. The length of the CDR3 is 14 residues. CDR3 sequence reads: CASSYQTQAYEQYF. As DNA, the CDR3 is TGTGCCAGCAGTTATCAGACACAAGCCTACGAGCAGTACTTC.

This clonotype was detected ten times or more. V and J are TRBV6-5 and TRBJ2-1, with 7 bases identical to TRBD2. The ends lost 9 bases at V and 6 bases at J; junction bases unmatched: 2. The CDR3 extends over 11 amino acids. Germline assignment: CDR1 MNHEY and CDR2 SVGAGI. The CDR3 DNA reads as TGTGCCAGGGGGAGGGTCAATGAGCAGTTCTTC. It codes for CARGRVNEQFF.

This clonotype was counted ten times or more. The CDR3 DNA reads as TGCAGTGCCGCTAGCCAGGGACCCACCGGGGAGCTGTTTTTT. As protein: CSAASQGPTGELFF. The V and J genes are TRBV20-1 and TRBJ2-2; perhaps D is TRBD1 or TRBD2 (5 bases each). Per the germline V gene, CDR1 is DFQATT and CDR2 is SNEGSKA (reference sequence). CDR3 size: 14 residues. V lost 6 bases and J 4 bases, leaving 15 bases between the germline ends.

This clonotype was observed a few times. This sequence is one base from a far larger clone and is likely a read error. V usage is TRBV15 and J usage is TRBJ2-7; D gene unclear. The CDR3 is made up of 11 amino acids. Germline-derived CDR1 and CDR2 are LNHNV and YYDKDF (reference sequence). Trimming took 5 bases from V and 0 from J, leaving 2 bases between them. The CDR3 DNA reads TGTGCCACCAGCTCCTCCTACGAGCAGTACTTC. Its protein product is CATSSSYEQYF.

This clonotype has ten or more counts. V gene TRBV15 combines with J gene TRBJ2-4; D is perhaps TRBD1 or TRBD2 (7 bases each). Germline-derived CDR1 and CDR2 are LNHNV and YYDKDF (reference sequence). V lost 1 base to trimming and J lost 1 base, with 14 bases between them. This CDR3 has 17 amino acids. CDR3 DNA sequence: TGTGCCACCAGCAGAGGGGGGGGGGACAGTGCCAAAAACATTCAGTACTTC. Residues: CATSRGGGDSAKNIQYF.

The V gene is TRBV20-1, the J gene TRBJ2-2; D unclear. CDR1 is DFQATT and CDR2 is SNEGSKA in the germline V gene (reference sequence). The CDR3 has 11 residues. The V and J ends lost 5 bases and 3 bases respectively, with 4 bases between them. The CDR3: CSAPHTGELFF. DNA of the CDR3: TGCAGTGCTCCTCACACCGGGGAGCTGTTTTTT.

The chain couples TRBV5-1 to TRBJ2-1, with D maybe TRBD2 (7 bases). Germline-derived CDR1 and CDR2 are SGHRS and YFSETQ. This CDR3 region has 15 residues. V was trimmed by 1 base and J by 7 bases, leaving 15 bases between them. CDR3 region: CASSLTGGGWNEQFF. In DNA form, the CDR3 reads TGCGCCAGCAGCTTGACGGGGGGCGGTTGGAATGAGCAGTTCTTC.

This clonotype was recorded at least ten times. The chain recombines TRBV12-3 or TRBV12-4 with TRBJ1-5, with D tentatively TRBD1 (5 bases). V lost 3 bases to trimming and J lost 3 bases, with 12 bases between them. The CDR3 consists of 15 residues. The CDR3 is CASSLGPGLNQPQHF. CDR3 DNA sequence: TGTGCCAGCAGTTTGGGACCGGGGCTCAATCAGCCCCAGCATTTT.

This clonotype appeared a few times. The chain combines TRBV20-1 with TRBJ2-2, with D unresolved. CDR1 and CDR2 from the germline V gene are DFQATT and SNEGSKA (reference sequence). Deletions cut 4 bases from V and 4 bases from J, with 13 bases between. CDR3 length: 14 residues. CDR3 protein: CSATIATSTGELFF. In DNA form, the CDR3 reads TGCAGTGCTACCATTGCCACGAGCACCGGGGAGCTGTTTTTT.

The chain combines TRBV10-3 with TRBJ1-5; unclear D gene. Trimming shortened V by 1 base and J by 5 bases, and 3 bases separated the two germline ends. The CDR3 contains 12 residues. Germline-derived CDR1 and CDR2 are ENHRY and SYGVKD. CDR3 sequence (DNA): TGTGCCATCAGTGAGTGGGATCAGCCCCAGCATTTT. Translated, it gives CAISEWDQPQHF.

This clonotype occurred many times. The V call is TRBV7-2, the J call TRBJ2-1, with D hard to call. Trimming left V 5 bases short and J 8 bases short, with 13 bases between. The germline V gene encodes CDR1 SGHTA and CDR2 FQGNSA. The CDR3 spans 13 residues. CDR3 protein: CASSPFGRDEQFF. CDR3 coding DNA: TGTGCCAGCAGCCCTTTCGGTAGGGATGAGCAGTTCTTC.